This T cell receptor (beta chain) came from a study of cytomegalovirus exposure and HLA in healthy donors (TCRdb year 2017). The study in broad terms: According to a later analysis, one platform produced both the roughly 110 validation repertoires and the roughly 650 repertoires of the first cohort. The study was designed to test whether signatures of past pathogen exposure could be identified by cataloging public T cell receptors. In addition to the first cohort of roughly 670 subjects, a separate validation cohort of about 120 different subjects was used. To predict cytomegalovirus infection status, the study combined high-throughput TCR immunosequencing, statistical association of individual TCRs with disease status, and machine learning.

The germline V gene supplies CDR1 MNHNS and CDR2 SASEGT. The germline V end is reduced by 7 bases and the J end by 2 bases; junction bases left unmatched: 4. The CDR3 covers 13 residues, taking in both the cysteine and the phenylalanine. CDR3 DNA only is kept here, 39 bases in frame from base 1. Library preparation was by the immunoSEQ multiplex PCR assay. In the original analysis: To diagnose cytomegalovirus status from the catalog of TCR beta chain sequences, a statistical classification framework was built. The source is immuneACCESS, and TCRdb retained only in-frame sequences with V and J called. Part of the clones is not carried over; for the studies checked, unresolved V genes explain less than half of this, and the remainder is unexplained. Clone size and V and J calls were adopted from that table, with D and trimming inferred from the DNA. The sample table shows approximately 170,000 clones, and around four fifths are seen once. In total, the top ten clones hold 2% to 2.5% of the sample.

The donors were included in the validation cohort of some 110 subjects, a group kept apart from the approximately 700-subject first cohort. General study outcomes and caveats: The authors suggested that the approach could potentially be extended to other disease states and immunological phenotypes. All 120 or so repertoires were used to score co-occurrence in the validation cohort in a later analysis, because that analysis had no HLA typing for the cohort. In both the original and validation cohorts, the classifier was reported to diagnose cytomegalovirus status with high specificity and sensitivity. A few of the identified cytomegalovirus-associated TCR beta chains were confirmed in vitro to be specific for cytomegalovirus antigens. While some public TCRs were present in many individuals, most TCR sequences turned up only very rarely across donors. A later analysis found that TCRs clustered in the first cohort also tended to co-occur in the 120 validation repertoires, with more than 90% of cluster scores above 0. The study listed over 150 TCR beta chains as associated with cytomegalovirus.

Concerning this clone: No antigen is known for it. Base qualities are not provided; no much larger clone lies one nucleotide away.

Sequenced material: PBMCs. The chain is made from TRBV6-1 and TRBJ1-1, and TRBD1 matches 7 of the central bases. This receptor was obtained from a man between 25 and 39 years old in good health and CMV-seropositive. The nucleotide sequence is TGTGCCAGCATCAGACAGGGAAACACTGAAGCTTTCTTT. Protein translation: CASIRQGNTEAFF.